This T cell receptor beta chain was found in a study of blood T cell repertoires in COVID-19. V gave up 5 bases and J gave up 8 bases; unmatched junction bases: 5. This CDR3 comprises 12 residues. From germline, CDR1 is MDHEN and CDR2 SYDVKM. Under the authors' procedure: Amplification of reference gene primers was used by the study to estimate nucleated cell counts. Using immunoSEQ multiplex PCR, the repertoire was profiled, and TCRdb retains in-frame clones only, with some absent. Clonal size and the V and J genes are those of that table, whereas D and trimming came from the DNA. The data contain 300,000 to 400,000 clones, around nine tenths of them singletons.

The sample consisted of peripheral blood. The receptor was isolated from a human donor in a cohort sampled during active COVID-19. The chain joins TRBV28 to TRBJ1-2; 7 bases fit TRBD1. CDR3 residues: CASSEGASGYTF. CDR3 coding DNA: TGTGCCAGCAGTGAGGGGGCGTCGGGCTACACCTTC.